The subject of this entry is one T cell receptor (beta chain). Its cognate antigen is unknown. TCRdb re-derived calls from the RT-PCR reads in MiXCR, one entry per CDR3 protein. The top ten hold roughly a tenth of the sample, which has roughly 780,000 distinct CDR3 sequences, approximately 17% seen once. The data derive from a study of response to subunit inactivated influenza vaccine. Study observations and caveats: Authors suggested seasonal influenza vaccinations each recruit few new T cells.

The CDR3 contains 14 residues. Germline V lookup: CDR1 MNHNS, CDR2 SASEGT. V dropped 5 bases and J dropped 2 bases, with 12 bases sitting between them. The sequence came from a man over 45 who received an inactivated influenza vaccine. The sample in question was PBMCs from blood, obtained more than 4 days after vaccination. This chain uses TRBV6-1 with TRBJ1-2; D is unresolved. This CDR3 reads CASSPLGRNYGYTF. DNA for the CDR3: TGTGCCAGCAGTCCCCTTGGGCGAAACTATGGCTACACCTTC.